A selection of T cell receptor beta chains follows, all from one sample in a study of CD8 T cells in ankylosing spondylitis. A single record per CDR3 protein comes from TCRdb applying MiXCR to the 5' RACE reads. The data contain 250,000 or so distinct CDR3 sequences, about 20% of them singletons. Sequencing used blood, either unsorted or a sorted T cell fraction (not recorded which). These receptors originate from a male donor with ankylosing spondylitis or in good health (not recorded which). The CDR3 runs from the conserved cysteine through the conserved F or W. Each record gives: clone size, J gene, D gene, V gene, CDR3 DNA, CDR3 protein. The D gene is left open where the match is weak. Not every row has a clone size; where given, it reads once, few, many or a size class.

size: .
J: TRBJ2-1
D: TRBD2
V: TRBV6-5
DNA: TGTGCCAGCAGTTACCGGACTAGCGGGAGGAATGAGCAGTTCTTC
CDR3: CASSYRTSGRNEQFF

size: .
J: TRBJ2-1
D: TRBD1
V: TRBV29-1
DNA: TGCAGCGTTGAAGGCCCAGGGGGCAATGAGCAGTTCTTC
CDR3: CSVEGPGGNEQFF

size: .
J: TRBJ2-5
D: .
V: TRBV7-9
DNA: TGTGCCAGCAGCTTAGGGAGGGTCGAGACCCAGTACTTC
CDR3: CASSLGRVETQYF

size: few
J: TRBJ2-7
D: TRBD2
V: TRBV4-1
DNA: TGCGCCAGCAGCGCCCGACTAGCGGGTATTACCTACGAGCAGTACTTC
CDR3: CASSARLAGITYEQYF

size: many
J: TRBJ2-7
D: .
V: TRBV10-2
DNA: TGCGCCAGCAGTGAGTCTTTAGTCGCTACGAAGCAGTACTTC
CDR3: CASSESLVATKQYF

size: .
J: TRBJ2-4
D: .
V: TRBV29-1
DNA: TGCAGCGCCTGGCTCCGAACTAAAAACATTCAGTACTTC
CDR3: CSAWLRTKNIQYF

size: many
J: TRBJ1-1
D: .
V: TRBV12-3/TRBV12-4
DNA: TGTGCCAGCAGTCCCCCCCACGGGAACACTGAAGCTTTCTTT
CDR3: CASSPPHGNTEAFF

size: .
J: TRBJ1-2
D: .
V: TRBV4-2
DNA: TGTGCCAGCAGCCAAGATTGGCGGGGGATCAGCGGTGGCTACACCTTC
CDR3: CASSQDWRGISGGYTF

size: .
J: TRBJ1-5
D: TRBD1
V: TRBV18
DNA: TGTGCCAGCTCACCGGACAGGGAGGATCAGCCCCAGCATTTT
CDR3: CASSPDREDQPQHF

size: .
J: TRBJ2-1
D: .
V: TRBV5-8
DNA: TGTGCCAGCAGCTGGGGGGCAGCGGCTCCGGATGAGCAGTTCTTC
CDR3: CASSWGAAAPDEQFF